This T cell receptor (beta chain) was captured in a study of Ad26.COV2.S vaccination and SARS-CoV-2 variants. Study details: Donor got 5x10^10 or 1x10^11 viral particles of Ad26.COV2.S.

The repertoire was sequenced with immunoSEQ multiplex PCR; TCRdb's copy has only in-frame clones and lacks some. The sample holds around 450,000 clones, 80% to 95% seen once. This clone has only one observation. As to treatment: 19 received Ad26.COV2.S at low or high dose, single or two shots; several received placebo; per-sample allocation not given. The study sampled participants on day 63 after the first vaccine or placebo injection. The administered vaccine (an Ad26 vector) expressed Wuhan-strain SARS-CoV-2 spike. Trimming took off 0 bases at V and 9 bases at J, with 13 bases between the two ends. CDR1 is SGHDT and CDR2 is YYEEEE in the germline V gene. CDR3 length: 13 amino acids.

The chain uses TRBV5-6 and TRBJ2-7; possible D gene TRBD1, 6 bases. This sample comprised peripheral blood, obtained in a trial of Ad26.COV2.S vaccine versus placebo. This TCR derives from a person aged 18-65 years who received the Ad26.COV2.S COVID-19 vaccine or a placebo. CDR3 DNA sequence: TGTGCCAGCAGCTTGGGGAGGACAGAGGGGCAGTACTTC. It yields the protein CASSLGRTEGQYF.